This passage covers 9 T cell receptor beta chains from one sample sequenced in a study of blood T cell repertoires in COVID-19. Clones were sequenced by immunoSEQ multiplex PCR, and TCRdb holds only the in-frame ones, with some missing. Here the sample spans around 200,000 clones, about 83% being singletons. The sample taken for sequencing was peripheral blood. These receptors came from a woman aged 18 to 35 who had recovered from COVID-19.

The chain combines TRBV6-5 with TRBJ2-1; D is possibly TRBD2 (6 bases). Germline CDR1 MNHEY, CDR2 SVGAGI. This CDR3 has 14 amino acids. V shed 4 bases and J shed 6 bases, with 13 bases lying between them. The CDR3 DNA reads TGTGCCAGCAGTTCCCCGGGAGATCTCAATGAGCAGTTCTTC. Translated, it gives CASSSPGDLNEQFF.

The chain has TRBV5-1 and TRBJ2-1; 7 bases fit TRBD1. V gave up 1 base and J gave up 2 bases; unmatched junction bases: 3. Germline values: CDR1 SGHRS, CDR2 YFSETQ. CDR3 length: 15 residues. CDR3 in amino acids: CASSLRQGTYNEQFF. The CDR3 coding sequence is TGCGCCAGCAGCTTGCGACAGGGAACCTACAATGAGCAGTTCTTC.

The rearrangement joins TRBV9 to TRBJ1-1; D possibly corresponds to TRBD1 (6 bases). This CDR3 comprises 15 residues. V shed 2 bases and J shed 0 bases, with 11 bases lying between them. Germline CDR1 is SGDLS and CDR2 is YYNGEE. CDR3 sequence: CASSVSRGMNTEAFF. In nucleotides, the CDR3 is TGTGCCAGCAGCGTTTCCAGGGGAATGAACACTGAAGCTTTCTTT.

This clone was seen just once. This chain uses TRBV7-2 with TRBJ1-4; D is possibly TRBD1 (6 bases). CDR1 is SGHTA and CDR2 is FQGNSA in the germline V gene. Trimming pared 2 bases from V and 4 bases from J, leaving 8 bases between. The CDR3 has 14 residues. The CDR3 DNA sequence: TGTGCCAGCAGCTTACAGGGGCATAATGAAAAACTGTTTTTT. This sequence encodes CASSLQGHNEKLFF.

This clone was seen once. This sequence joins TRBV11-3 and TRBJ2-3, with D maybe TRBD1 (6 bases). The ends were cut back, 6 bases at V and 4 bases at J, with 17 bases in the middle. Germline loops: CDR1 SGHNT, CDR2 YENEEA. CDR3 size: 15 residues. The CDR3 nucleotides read TGTGCCAGCAGTCAACAGGGTAGAGAAGCAGATACGCAGTATTTT. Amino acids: CASSQQGREADTQYF.

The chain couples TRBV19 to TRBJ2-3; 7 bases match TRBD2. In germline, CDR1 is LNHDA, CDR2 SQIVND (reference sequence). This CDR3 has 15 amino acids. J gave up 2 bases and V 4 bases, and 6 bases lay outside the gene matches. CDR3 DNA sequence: TGTGCCAGTAGTAAGACTAGCCGAAACACAGATACGCAGTATTTT. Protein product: CASSKTSRNTDTQYF.

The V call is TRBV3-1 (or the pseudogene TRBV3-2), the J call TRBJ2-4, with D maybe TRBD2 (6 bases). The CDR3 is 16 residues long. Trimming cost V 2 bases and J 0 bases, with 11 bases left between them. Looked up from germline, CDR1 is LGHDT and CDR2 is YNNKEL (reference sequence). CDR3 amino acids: CASSQNRTIAKNIQYF. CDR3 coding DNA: TGTGCCAGCAGCCAAAATCGGACTATAGCCAAAAACATTCAGTACTTC.

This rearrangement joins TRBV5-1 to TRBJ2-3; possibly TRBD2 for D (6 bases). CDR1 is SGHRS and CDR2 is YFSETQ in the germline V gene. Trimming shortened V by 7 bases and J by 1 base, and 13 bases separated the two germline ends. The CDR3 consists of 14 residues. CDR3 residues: CASSGDGRTDTQYF. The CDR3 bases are TGCGCCAGCTCGGGGGACGGCCGCACAGATACGCAGTATTTT.

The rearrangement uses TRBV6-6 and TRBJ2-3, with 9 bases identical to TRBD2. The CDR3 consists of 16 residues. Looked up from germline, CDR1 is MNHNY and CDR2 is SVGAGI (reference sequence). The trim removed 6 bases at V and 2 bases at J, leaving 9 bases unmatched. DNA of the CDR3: TGTGCCAGCAGCCCTACCGCTAGCGGGATCACAGATACGCAGTATTTT. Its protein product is CASSPTASGITDTQYF.